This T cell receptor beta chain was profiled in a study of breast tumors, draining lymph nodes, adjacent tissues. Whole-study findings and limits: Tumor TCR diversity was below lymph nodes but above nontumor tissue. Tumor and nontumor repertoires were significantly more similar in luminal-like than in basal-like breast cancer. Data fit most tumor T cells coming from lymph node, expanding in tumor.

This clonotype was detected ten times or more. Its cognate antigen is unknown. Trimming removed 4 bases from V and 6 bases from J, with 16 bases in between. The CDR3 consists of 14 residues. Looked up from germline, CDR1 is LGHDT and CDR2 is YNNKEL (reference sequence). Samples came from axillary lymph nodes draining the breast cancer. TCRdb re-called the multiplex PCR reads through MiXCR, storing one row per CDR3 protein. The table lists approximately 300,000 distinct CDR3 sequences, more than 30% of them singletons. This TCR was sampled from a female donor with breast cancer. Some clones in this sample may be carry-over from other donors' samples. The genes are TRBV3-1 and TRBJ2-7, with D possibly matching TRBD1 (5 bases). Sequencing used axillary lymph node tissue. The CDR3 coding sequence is TGTGCCAGCAGCCCCGGCCGGACAACGGGCGAGCAGTACTTC. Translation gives CASSPGRTTGEQYF.